This TCR beta chain was recovered during a study of T cell repertoires in cytomegalovirus infection. Study-level background: The authors used CMV epitopes that were HLA-C-restricted (recently identified) and HLA-B-restricted (well studied). Signatures in public TCR beta sequences pointed to both CMV infection and matching HLA type. Whole-study results and caveats: Summed frequency of public TCR beta families distinguished CMV carriers with the relevant HLA.

A remark on this clonotype: Its antigen is undetermined.

TCRdb recomputed calls from the reads with MiXCR, one row per CDR3 protein. The repertoire holds roughly 730,000 distinct CDR3 sequences, roughly 33% seen once, with 15% to 20% in the top ten. Germline CDR1 and CDR2: SGHTA and FQGNSA. The CDR3 has 13 residues. Trimming shortened V by 3 bases and J by 5 bases, and 11 bases separated the two germline ends. This sequence joins TRBV7-2 and TRBJ2-7; weak D call: TRBD2 (6 bases). Sequences were derived from cultured PBMCs, sampled from culture after CMV antigen stimulation. This TCR derives from a human donor in good health (CMV status not recorded). Some clones in this sample may be carry-over from other donors' samples. CDR3 sequence (DNA): TGTGCCAGCAGCTTCTGGCGGGGCGACGAGCAGTACTTC. The encoded protein is CASSFWRGDEQYF.